Below are 29 T cell receptor beta chains sequenced from a single sample in a study of blood T cell repertoires in COVID-19. Libraries were prepared by immunoSEQ multiplex PCR; TCRdb keeps only in-frame clonotypes and omits some of them. The sample has around 150,000 clones, 75% to 90% seen once; the top ten hold approximately 2.8%. Source material: peripheral blood. The source is a woman aged 60-75 years with active COVID-19.

Only a few counts were recorded for this clone. The genes are TRBV7-3 and TRBJ2-7; no clear D gene. The V gene's germline CDR1 is SGHTA and CDR2 FQGTGA. CDR3 size: 15 residues. Trimming took 5 bases from V and 0 from J, leaving 14 bases between them. CDR3 bases: TGTGCCAGCAGCCAGAAGACTTCCCGCTCCTACGAGCAGTACTTC. It translates to CASSQKTSRSYEQYF.

The V call is TRBV25-1, the J call TRBJ1-2; D is perhaps TRBD1 (6 bases). The CDR3 runs 12 residues. Germline values: CDR1 MGHDK, CDR2 SYGVNS. Trimming removed 8 bases at V and 6 bases at J, with 13 bases between. The CDR3 nucleotides read TGTGCCAGCCTCAACAGGGAACATGGCTACACCTTC. Amino acid sequence: CASLNREHGYTF.

The chain is built from TRBV6-2 or TRBV6-3 and TRBJ2-1; TRBD1 agrees at 7 bases. Unmatched junction bases numbered 8, after V lost 8 bases and J lost 7 bases. Germline CDR1 is MNHEY and CDR2 is SVGEGT. The length of the CDR3 is 13 residues. In nucleotides, the CDR3 is TGTGCCAGCGGCCGGGACAGACTGAATGAGCAGTTCTTC. It codes for CASGRDRLNEQFF.

V and J are TRBV19 and TRBJ2-2; D uncertain. Trimming removed 5 bases at V and 15 bases at J, with 13 bases between. The CDR3 consists of 11 residues. Germline CDR1 and CDR2: LNHDA and SQIVND (reference sequence). The CDR3 DNA is TGTGCCAGTAGTCTTCGGATGAGGTTGTTTTTT. Protein: CASSLRMRLFF.

Only one count was recorded for this clone. Compared with germline, one end of the junction differs, possibly owing to a read error. The chain employs TRBV7-9 and TRBJ1-2; 10 bases are shared with TRBD1. Germline values: CDR1 SEHNR, CDR2 FQNEAQ (reference sequence). This CDR3 has 13 amino acids. Here the CDR3 DNA reads TGTGCCAGCAGCTTAAGACAGGGGGCGGGCTACGCCTTC. This gives the protein CASSLRQGAGYAF.

This chain joins TRBV28 and TRBJ2-2, with a possible D match to TRBD2 (5 bases). CDR1 and CDR2 (germline): MDHEN, SYDVKM. There are 15 residues in the CDR3. The ends were cut back, 6 bases at V and 2 bases at J, with 13 bases in the middle. As DNA, the CDR3 is TGTGCCAGCAGGGAGCGACTACTTAACACCGGGGAGCTGTTTTTT. Translated, it gives CASRERLLNTGELFF.

This chain uses TRBV2 with TRBJ2-4; D is perhaps TRBD1 (5 bases). The CDR3 is 15 residues long. Germline-derived CDR1 and CDR2 are SNHLY and FYNNEI. Trimming removed 6 bases at V and 3 bases at J, with 15 bases between. The CDR3 is CASRGVVEGKNIQYF. The DNA of the CDR3 is TGTGCCAGCAGAGGGGTTGTCGAAGGCAAAAACATTCAGTACTTC.

The gene calls are TRBV28 and TRBJ1-2; TRBD1 matches 7 bases. V was pared by 5 bases and J by 4 bases, with 4 bases of the junction left unmatched. The CDR3 is 13 amino acids. Germline CDR1 is MDHEN and CDR2 is SYDVKM. CDR3 nucleotide sequence: TGTGCCAGCAGTCCTGGACAGGTCTATGGCTACACCTTC. It encodes CASSPGQVYGYTF.

The chain uses TRBV7-9 and TRBJ2-1; 9 bases map to TRBD2. V lost 1 base and J lost 1; bases outside the gene matches: 8. The CDR3 totals 18 residues. The germline V gene has CDR1 SEHNR and CDR2 FQNEAQ (reference sequence). Written as DNA, the CDR3 is TGTGCCAGCAGCTTAGTTTTATCTAGCGGGGTATCCTACAATGAGCAGTTCTTC. This codes for CASSLVLSSGVSYNEQFF.

This chain joins TRBV6-2 or TRBV6-3 and TRBJ2-3; D is uncertain. This CDR3 comprises 17 residues. Germline V gives CDR1 MNHEY, CDR2 SVGEGT. With 0 bases removed from V and 0 bases from J, the gap between germline ends came to 13 bases. CDR3 region: CASSYSLSTASTDTQYF. Here the CDR3 DNA reads TGTGCCAGCAGTTACTCGCTGTCGACTGCTAGCACAGATACGCAGTATTTT.

The CDR3 protein is CASSLGLTSTDTQYF. The CDR3 region has the DNA TGTGCCAGCAGCTTGGGGCTGACTAGCACAGATACGCAGTATTTT. The chain carries TRBV5-6 and TRBJ2-3; no firm D call. This CDR3 is built from 15 residues. The germline V gene encodes CDR1 SGHDT and CDR2 YYEEEE. Trimming took off 0 bases at V and 0 bases at J, with 8 bases between the two ends.

This rearrangement joins TRBV29-1 to TRBJ2-1, with 12 bases fitting TRBD2. This CDR3 has 15 residues. The V gene's germline CDR1 is SQVTM and CDR2 ANQGSEA. V lost 5 bases to trimming and J lost 10 bases; unmatched junction nucleotides: 12. CDR3 sequence (DNA): TGCAGCGTTCCTGGACTAGCGGGATCGGTAGGGGAGCAGTTCTTC. Encoded protein: CSVPGLAGSVGEQFF.

This chain links TRBV4-1 with TRBJ1-4, with D unresolved. The germline V gene has CDR1 MGHRA and CDR2 YSYEKL. CDR3 size: 16 residues. V shed 1 base and J shed 3 bases, with 12 bases lying between them. The CDR3 nucleotides are TGCGCCAGCAGCCAAGCAATAACAGTGTCTAATGAAAAACTGTTTTTT. Amino acid sequence: CASSQAITVSNEKLFF.

The rearrangement joins TRBV27 to TRBJ2-7; 10 nucleotides match TRBD2. Germline values: CDR1 MNHEY, CDR2 SMNVEV (reference sequence). The CDR3 spans 15 residues. J was trimmed by 2 bases and V by 4 bases; bases with no gene match: 5. This chain's CDR3 is CASSSPGLAAYEQYF. CDR3 coding DNA: TGTGCCAGCAGTTCCCCAGGACTAGCGGCCTACGAGCAGTACTTC.

CDR3 protein: CASKRETYNEQFF. The CDR3 DNA sequence: TGTGCCAGCAAGCGGGAGACGTACAATGAGCAGTTCTTC. The V gene is TRBV2, the J gene TRBJ2-1; 8 bases line up with TRBD2. V dropped 7 bases and J dropped 4; count of bases not matched to a gene: 3. Germline-derived CDR1 and CDR2 are SNHLY and FYNNEI. The CDR3 runs to 13 residues.

The rearrangement joins TRBV4-1 to TRBJ1-2, with D unresolved. The length of the CDR3 is 13 residues. Trimming pared 4 bases from V and 7 bases from J, leaving 13 bases between. Germline V gene data show CDR1 as MGHRA and CDR2 as YSYEKL. This CDR3 reads CASSPTAVGGYTF. The CDR3 DNA sequence: TGCGCCAGCAGCCCGACTGCCGTTGGTGGCTACACCTTC.

The gene calls are TRBV5-6 and TRBJ1-2, with 7 bases aligning to TRBD1. The CDR3 is made up of 13 amino acids. V trimming: 6 bases; J trimming: 3 bases; junction bases outside the gene matches: 5. From germline, CDR1 is SGHDT and CDR2 YYEEEE. The CDR3 nucleotides are TGTGCCAGCACTAGCGACAGGGACTATGGCTACACCTTC. It yields the protein CASTSDRDYGYTF. Combining the CDR3 with reference TRBV5-6 and TRBJ1-2 gives the whole variable domain DAGVTQSPTHLIKTRGQQVTLRCSPKSGHDTVSWYQQALGQGPQFIFQYYEEEERQRGNFPDRFSGHQFPNYSSELNVNALLLGDSALYLCASTSDRDYGYTFGSGTRLTVV.

The J gene is TRBJ2-1, the V gene TRBV19, with unresolved D. The CDR3 spans 15 residues. Germline V gene data show CDR1 as LNHDA and CDR2 as SQIVND (reference sequence). Trimming pared 7 bases from V and 0 bases from J, leaving 13 bases between. The CDR3 spells CASKSPVSSYNEQFF. CDR3 bases: TGTGCCAGTAAGAGCCCGGTTAGCTCCTACAATGAGCAGTTCTTC. The full variable domain, in which reference TRBV19 and TRBJ2-1 provide the parts outside the CDR3, is DGGITQSPKYLFRKEGQNVTLSCEQNLNHDAMYWYRQDPGQGLRLIYYSQIVNDFQKGDIAEGYSVSREKKESFPLTVTSAQKNPTAFYLCASKSPVSSYNEQFFGPGTRLTVL.

The rearrangement uses TRBV30 and TRBJ1-6, with no clear D. The V gene lost 0 bases and the J gene lost 3 bases, with 12 bases spanning the gap. Germline values: CDR1 GTSNPN, CDR2 SVGIG (reference sequence). The CDR3 contains 16 residues. DNA for the CDR3: TGTGCCTGGAGTGTACTGGTACAGAACTATAATTCACCCCTCCACTTT. Translating it yields CAWSVLVQNYNSPLHF.

The CDR3 is CASSVGSGFYNEQFF. CDR3 DNA sequence: TGTGCCAGCAGCGTTGGTAGCGGATTCTACAATGAGCAGTTCTTC. V gene TRBV9 combines with J gene TRBJ2-1; maybe TRBD2 (6 bases). Germline V gives CDR1 SGDLS, CDR2 YYNGEE. The CDR3 consists of 15 residues. V dropped 2 bases and J dropped 3 bases, with 12 bases sitting between them.

This rearrangement joins TRBV28 to TRBJ1-3; D is uncertain. CDR1 MDHEN and CDR2 SYDVKM come from the germline V gene. Trimming removed 9 bases from V and 4 bases from J, with 19 bases in between. This CDR3 is 15 amino acids long. Here the CDR3 reads CASLQPADLGNTIYF. The CDR3 DNA is TGTGCCAGTTTACAACCGGCGGATTTGGGAAACACCATATATTTT.

This rearrangement joins TRBV10-3 to TRBJ1-2; D perhaps matches TRBD1 (5 bases). Trimming took 5 bases from V and 5 from J, leaving 6 bases between them. Germline V gene lookup returns CDR1 ENHRY and CDR2 SYGVKD. The CDR3 loop spans 11 amino acids. CDR3 DNA sequence: TGTGCCATCAGTACAGGATATGGCTACACCTTC. It encodes CAISTGYGYTF.

This clone has a single count. The genes are TRBV6-5 and TRBJ2-7; 7 positions agree with TRBD1. The CDR3 length is 12 residues. Germline trimming cut 5 bases from V and 4 bases from J; bases unmatched to any gene: 2. Germline CDR1 is MNHEY and CDR2 is SVGAGI. The CDR3 here is CASSLRGYEQYF. Written as DNA, the CDR3 is TGTGCCAGCAGTCTCAGGGGGTACGAGCAGTACTTC.

The chain links TRBV6-2 or TRBV6-3 to TRBJ2-1; 8 bases agree with TRBD2. Germline trimming cut 2 bases from V and 8 bases from J; bases unmatched to any gene: 26. Germline V gives CDR1 MNHEY, CDR2 SVGEGT. The CDR3 runs 21 residues. The CDR3 is CASSYPLPSGSSRAPDDEQFF. CDR3 bases: TGTGCCAGCAGTTACCCACTACCCAGCGGGAGTAGTAGGGCTCCAGACGATGAGCAGTTCTTC.

The chain is built from TRBV7-9 and TRBJ2-7; the D gene is possibly TRBD2 (6 bases). In germline, CDR1 is SEHNR, CDR2 FQNEAQ (reference sequence). This CDR3 has 14 amino acids. The V gene lost 6 bases and the J gene lost 5 bases, with 17 bases spanning the gap. The CDR3 DNA sequence: TGTGCCAGCAGTTCGCCATTTCGGGGGAACGAGCAGTACTTC. Protein sequence: CASSSPFRGNEQYF.

The rearrangement uses TRBV5-1 and TRBJ2-3, with TRBD2 matching 9 bases. V trimming: 4 bases; J trimming: 3 bases; junction bases outside the gene matches: 6. Germline CDR1 and CDR2: SGHRS and YFSETQ. The CDR3 contains 15 residues. CDR3 residues: CASSPAGGRTDTQYF. The CDR3 DNA reads TGCGCCAGCAGCCCCGCGGGGGGGAGGACAGATACGCAGTATTTT.

The chain uses TRBV18 and TRBJ2-3; 7 bases are a match to TRBD1. The CDR3 runs to 16 residues. The V and J ends lost 6 bases and 1 base, in that order; junction bases with no gene match: 10. CDR1 and CDR2 from the germline V gene are KGHSH and LQKENI. The CDR3, as DNA: TGTGCCAGCTCCCTTAGACAGGGCATGGGCACAGATACGCAGTATTTT. This encodes CASSLRQGMGTDTQYF.

The V gene is TRBV7-8, the J gene TRBJ2-1; D uncertain. CDR1 is SGHVS and CDR2 is FQNEAQ in the germline V gene. The V end lost 1 base, the J end lost 3 bases, and 16 bases lay between the germline ends. CDR3 length equals 17 residues. DNA of the CDR3: TGTGCCAGCAGCTTAGGAGGCCAAGCCCGTAACTACAATGAGCAGTTCTTC. Translation: CASSLGGQARNYNEQFF. The variable domain in full, completed from reference TRBV7-8 and TRBJ2-1, reads GAGVSQSPRYKVAKRGQDVALRCDPISGHVSLFWYQQALGQGPEFLTYFQNEAQLDKSGLPSDRFFAERPEGSVSTLKIQRTQQEDSAVYLCASSLGGQARNYNEQFFGPGTRLTVL.

The chain couples TRBV4-1 to TRBJ2-7; TRBD2 might be the D (7 bases). From germline, CDR1 is MGHRA and CDR2 YSYEKL. V gave up 4 bases and J gave up 4 bases, with 23 bases separating them. The length of the CDR3 is 17 residues. This chain's CDR3 is CASSPSSGRGGVYEQYF. CDR3 nucleotide sequence: TGCGCCAGCAGCCCCTCATCAGGAAGGGGGGGCGTTTACGAGCAGTACTTC.